This T cell receptor beta chain emerged from a study of T cell responses to AZD1222 COVID-19 vaccine. Germline V lookup: CDR1 SGHTA, CDR2 FQGTGA. The length of the CDR3 is 13 residues. Trimming took 1 base from V and 13 from J, leaving 14 bases between them. Second doses at about 4 or about 12 weeks were pooled. Using immunoSEQ multiplex PCR, the repertoire was profiled, and TCRdb retains in-frame clones only, with some absent. The table has under 200,000 clones, 85% to 90% seen once. This sequence joins TRBV7-3 and TRBJ2-1, with D perhaps TRBD1 or TRBD2 (5 bases each). Source: peripheral blood, taken 28 days after the second AZD1222 dose. This TCR was sampled from an adult who received the AZD1222 COVID-19 vaccine. The CDR3 coding sequence is TGTGCCAGCAGCTTAATTCAGGGAGAGGTTCAGTTCTTC. It is translated as CASSLIQGEVQFF.